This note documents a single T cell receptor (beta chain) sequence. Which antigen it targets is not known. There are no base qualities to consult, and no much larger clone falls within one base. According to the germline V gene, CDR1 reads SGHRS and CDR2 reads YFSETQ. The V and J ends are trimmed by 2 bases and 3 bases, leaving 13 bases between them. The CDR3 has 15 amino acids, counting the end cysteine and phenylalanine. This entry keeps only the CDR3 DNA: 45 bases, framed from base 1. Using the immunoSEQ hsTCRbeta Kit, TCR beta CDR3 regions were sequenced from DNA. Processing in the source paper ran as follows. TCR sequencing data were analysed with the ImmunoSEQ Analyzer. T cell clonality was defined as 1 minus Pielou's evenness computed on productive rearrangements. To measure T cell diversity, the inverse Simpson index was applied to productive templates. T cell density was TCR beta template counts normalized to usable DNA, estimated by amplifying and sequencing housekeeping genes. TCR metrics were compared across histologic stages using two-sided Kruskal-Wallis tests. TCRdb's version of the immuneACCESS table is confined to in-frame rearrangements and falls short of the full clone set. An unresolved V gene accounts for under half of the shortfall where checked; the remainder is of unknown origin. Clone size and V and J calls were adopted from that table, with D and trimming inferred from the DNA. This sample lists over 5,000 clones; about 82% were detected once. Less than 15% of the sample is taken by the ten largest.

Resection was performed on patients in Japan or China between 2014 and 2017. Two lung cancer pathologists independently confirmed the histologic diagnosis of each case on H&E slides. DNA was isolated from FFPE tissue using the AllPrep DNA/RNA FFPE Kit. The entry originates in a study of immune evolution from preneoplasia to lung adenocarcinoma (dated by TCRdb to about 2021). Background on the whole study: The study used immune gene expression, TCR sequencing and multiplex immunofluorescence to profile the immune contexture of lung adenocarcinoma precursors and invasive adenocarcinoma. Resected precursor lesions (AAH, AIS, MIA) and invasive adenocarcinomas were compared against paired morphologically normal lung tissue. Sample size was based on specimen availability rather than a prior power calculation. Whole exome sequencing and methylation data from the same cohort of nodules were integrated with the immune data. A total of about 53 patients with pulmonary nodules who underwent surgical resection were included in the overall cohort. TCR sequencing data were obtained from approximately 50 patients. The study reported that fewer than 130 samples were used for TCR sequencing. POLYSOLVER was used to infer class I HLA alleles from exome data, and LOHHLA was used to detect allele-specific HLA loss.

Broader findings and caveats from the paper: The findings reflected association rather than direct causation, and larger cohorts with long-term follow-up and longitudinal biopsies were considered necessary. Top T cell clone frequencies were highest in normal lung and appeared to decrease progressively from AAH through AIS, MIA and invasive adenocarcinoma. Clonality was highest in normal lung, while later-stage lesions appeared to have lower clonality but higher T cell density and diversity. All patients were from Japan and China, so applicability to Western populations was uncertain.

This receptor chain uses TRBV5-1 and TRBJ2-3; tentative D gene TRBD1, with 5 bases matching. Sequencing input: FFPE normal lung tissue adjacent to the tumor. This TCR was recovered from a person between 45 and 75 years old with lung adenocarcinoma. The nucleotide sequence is TGCGCCAGCAGCTTAGGGCAGGGTGCTACAGATACGCAGTATTTT. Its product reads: CASSLGQGATDTQYF.